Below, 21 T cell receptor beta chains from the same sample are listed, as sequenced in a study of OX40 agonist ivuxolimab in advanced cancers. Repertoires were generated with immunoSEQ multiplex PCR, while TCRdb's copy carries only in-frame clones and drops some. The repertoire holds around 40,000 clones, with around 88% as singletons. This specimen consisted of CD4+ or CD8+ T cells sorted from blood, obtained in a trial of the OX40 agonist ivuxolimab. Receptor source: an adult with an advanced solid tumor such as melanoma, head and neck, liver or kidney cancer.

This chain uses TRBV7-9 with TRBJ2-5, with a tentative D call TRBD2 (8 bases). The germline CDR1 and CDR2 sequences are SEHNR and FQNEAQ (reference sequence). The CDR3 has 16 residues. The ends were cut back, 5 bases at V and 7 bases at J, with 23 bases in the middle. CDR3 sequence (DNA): TGTGCCAGCAGCCCATCGGGAGGGGGCGACGGGTCGACCCAGTACTTC. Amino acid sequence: CASSPSGGGDGSTQYF. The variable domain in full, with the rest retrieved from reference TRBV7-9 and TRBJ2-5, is DTGVSQNPRHKITKRGQNVTFRCDPISEHNRLYWYRQTLGQGPEFLTYFQNEAQLEKSRLLSDRFSAERPKGSFSTLEIQRTEQGDSAMYLCASSPSGGGDGSTQYFGPGTRLLVL.

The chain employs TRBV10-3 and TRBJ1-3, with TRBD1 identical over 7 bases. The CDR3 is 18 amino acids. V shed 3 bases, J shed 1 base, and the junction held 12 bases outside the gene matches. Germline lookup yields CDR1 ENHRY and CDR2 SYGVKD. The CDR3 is CAISDPLQGSGSGNTIYF. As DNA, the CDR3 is TGTGCCATCAGTGACCCACTACAGGGGTCAGGGTCTGGAAACACCATATATTTT.

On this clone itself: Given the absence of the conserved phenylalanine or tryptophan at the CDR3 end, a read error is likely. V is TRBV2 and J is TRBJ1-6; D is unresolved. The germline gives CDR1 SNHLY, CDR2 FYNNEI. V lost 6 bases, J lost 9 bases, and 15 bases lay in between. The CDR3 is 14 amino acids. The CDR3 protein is CASRGGTFISPLHL. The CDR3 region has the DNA TGTGCCAGCAGGGGAGGCACTTTTATTTCACCCCTCCACCTT.

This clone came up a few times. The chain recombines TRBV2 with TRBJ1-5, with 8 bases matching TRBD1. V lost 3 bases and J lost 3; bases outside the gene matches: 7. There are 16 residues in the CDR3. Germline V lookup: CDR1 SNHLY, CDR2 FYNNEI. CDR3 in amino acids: CASSEQGARVNQPQHF. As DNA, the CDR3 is TGTGCCAGCAGTGAGCAGGGGGCGCGGGTCAATCAGCCCCAGCATTTT.

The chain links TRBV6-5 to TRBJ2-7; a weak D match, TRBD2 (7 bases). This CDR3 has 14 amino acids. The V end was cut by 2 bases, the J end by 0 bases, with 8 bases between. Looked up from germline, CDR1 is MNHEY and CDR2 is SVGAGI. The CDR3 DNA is TGTGCCAGCAGTTACGGGGGGGCCTCCTACGAGCAGTACTTC. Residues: CASSYGGASYEQYF.

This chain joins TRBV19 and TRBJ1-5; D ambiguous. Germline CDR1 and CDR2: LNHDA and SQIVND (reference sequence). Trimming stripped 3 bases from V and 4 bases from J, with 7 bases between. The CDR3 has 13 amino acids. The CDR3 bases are TGTGCCAGTAGTATTTATCCGAATCAGCCCCAGCATTTT. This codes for CASSIYPNQPQHF.

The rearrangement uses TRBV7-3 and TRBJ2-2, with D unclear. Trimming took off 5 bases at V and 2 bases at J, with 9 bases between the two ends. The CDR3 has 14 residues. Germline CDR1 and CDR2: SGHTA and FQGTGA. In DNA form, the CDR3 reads TGTGCCAGCAGCATCCAAGCTAACACCGGGGAGCTGTTTTTT. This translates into CASSIQANTGELFF.

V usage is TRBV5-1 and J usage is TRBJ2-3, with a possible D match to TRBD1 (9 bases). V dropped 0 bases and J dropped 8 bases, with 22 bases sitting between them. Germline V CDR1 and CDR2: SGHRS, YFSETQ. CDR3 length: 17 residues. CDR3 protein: CASSLAGTGPGGGTQYF. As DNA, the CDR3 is TGCGCCAGCAGCTTGGCCGGGACAGGGCCGGGAGGGGGTACGCAGTATTTT.

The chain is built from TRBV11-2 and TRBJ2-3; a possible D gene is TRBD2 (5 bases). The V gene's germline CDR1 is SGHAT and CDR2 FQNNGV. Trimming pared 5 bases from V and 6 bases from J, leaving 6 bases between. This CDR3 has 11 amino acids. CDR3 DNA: TGTGCCAGCAGCACTAGGGATACGCAGTATTTT. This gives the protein CASSTRDTQYF.

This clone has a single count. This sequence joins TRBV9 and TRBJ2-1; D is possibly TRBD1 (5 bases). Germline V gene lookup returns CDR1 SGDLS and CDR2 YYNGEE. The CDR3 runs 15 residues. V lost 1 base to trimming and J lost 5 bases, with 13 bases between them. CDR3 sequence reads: CASSVLNLQDNEQFF. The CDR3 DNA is TGTGCCAGCAGCGTATTGAACCTACAGGACAATGAGCAGTTCTTC.

CDR3 region: CASSDGGNGGSYEQYF. CDR3 nucleotide sequence: TGTGCCAGCTCAGACGGGGGCAACGGAGGTTCCTACGAGCAGTACTTC. The chain links TRBV18 to TRBJ2-7; the D gene could be TRBD1 or TRBD2 (6 bases each). Trimming removed 5 bases at V and 1 base at J, with 18 bases between. Germline V gives CDR1 KGHSH, CDR2 LQKENI. The CDR3 loop spans 16 amino acids.

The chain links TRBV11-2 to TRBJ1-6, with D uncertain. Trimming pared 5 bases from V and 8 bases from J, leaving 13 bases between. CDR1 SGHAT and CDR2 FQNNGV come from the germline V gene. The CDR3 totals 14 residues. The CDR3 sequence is CASSRVLKDSPLHF. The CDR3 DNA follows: TGTGCCAGCAGCCGGGTTTTGAAGGATTCACCCCTCCACTTT.

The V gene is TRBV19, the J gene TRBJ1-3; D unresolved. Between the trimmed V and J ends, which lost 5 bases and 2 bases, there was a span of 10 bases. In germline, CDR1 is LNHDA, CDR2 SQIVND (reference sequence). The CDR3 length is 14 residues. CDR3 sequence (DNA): TGTGCCAGTAGTCCTCAGGAGACTGGAAACACCATATATTTT. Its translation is CASSPQETGNTIYF.

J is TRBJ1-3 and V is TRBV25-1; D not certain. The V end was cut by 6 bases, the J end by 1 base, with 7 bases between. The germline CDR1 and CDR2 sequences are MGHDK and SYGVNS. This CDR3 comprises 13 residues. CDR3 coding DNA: TGTGCCAGCAGCCCTAATTCTGGAAACACCATATATTTT. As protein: CASSPNSGNTIYF.

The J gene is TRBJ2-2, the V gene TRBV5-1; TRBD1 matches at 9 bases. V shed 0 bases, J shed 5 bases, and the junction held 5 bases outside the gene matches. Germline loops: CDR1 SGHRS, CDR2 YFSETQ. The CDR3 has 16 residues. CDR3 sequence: CASSLVQGADTGELFF. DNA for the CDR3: TGCGCCAGCAGCTTGGTACAGGGGGCCGATACCGGGGAGCTGTTTTTT.

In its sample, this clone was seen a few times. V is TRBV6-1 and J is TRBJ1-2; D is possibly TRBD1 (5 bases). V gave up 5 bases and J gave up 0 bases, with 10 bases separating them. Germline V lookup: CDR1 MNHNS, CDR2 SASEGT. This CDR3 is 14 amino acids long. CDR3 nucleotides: TGTGCCAGCAGTTTACAGGCTACTAACTATGGCTACACCTTC. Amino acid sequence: CASSLQATNYGYTF.

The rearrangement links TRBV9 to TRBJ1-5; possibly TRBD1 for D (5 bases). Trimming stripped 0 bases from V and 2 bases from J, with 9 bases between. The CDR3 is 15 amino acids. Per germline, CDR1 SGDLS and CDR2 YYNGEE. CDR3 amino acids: CASSVGGGGNQPQHF. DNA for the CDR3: TGTGCCAGCAGCGTAGGTGGAGGGGGCAATCAGCCCCAGCATTTT.

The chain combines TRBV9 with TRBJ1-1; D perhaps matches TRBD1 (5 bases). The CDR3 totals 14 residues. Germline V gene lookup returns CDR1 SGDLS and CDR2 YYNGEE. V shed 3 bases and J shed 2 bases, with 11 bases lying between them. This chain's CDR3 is CASSGTTVNTEAFF. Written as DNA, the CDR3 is TGTGCCAGCAGCGGAACGACAGTTAACACTGAAGCTTTCTTT.

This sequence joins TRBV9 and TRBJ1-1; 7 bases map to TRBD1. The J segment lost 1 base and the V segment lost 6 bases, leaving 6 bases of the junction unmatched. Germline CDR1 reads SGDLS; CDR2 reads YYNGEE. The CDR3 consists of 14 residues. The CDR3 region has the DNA TGTGCCAGCAAAGGGGGCAGCGCGAACACTGAAGCTTTCTTT. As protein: CASKGGSANTEAFF.

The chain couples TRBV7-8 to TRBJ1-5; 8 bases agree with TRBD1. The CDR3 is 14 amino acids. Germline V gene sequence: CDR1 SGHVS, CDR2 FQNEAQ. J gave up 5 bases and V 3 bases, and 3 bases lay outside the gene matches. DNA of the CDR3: TGTGCCAGCAGCTTTACAGGGGGGGATCAGCCCCAGCATTTT. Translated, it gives CASSFTGGDQPQHF.

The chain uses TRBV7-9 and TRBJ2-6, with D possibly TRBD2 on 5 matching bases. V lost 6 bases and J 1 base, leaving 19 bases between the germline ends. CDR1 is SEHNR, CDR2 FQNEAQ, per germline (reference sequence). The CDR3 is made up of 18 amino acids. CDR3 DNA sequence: TGTGCCAGCAGTTCCGGGATCAATGGCCCATCTGGGGCCAACGTCCTGACTTTC. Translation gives CASSSGINGPSGANVLTF. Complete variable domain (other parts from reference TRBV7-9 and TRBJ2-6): DTGVSQNPRHKITKRGQNVTFRCDPISEHNRLYWYRQTLGQGPEFLTYFQNEAQLEKSRLLSDRFSAERPKGSFSTLEIQRTEQGDSAMYLCASSSGINGPSGANVLTFGAGSRLTVL.